A single sample is the source of the 5 T cell receptor beta chains below, sequenced in a study of PD-L1 blockade in urothelial cancer. Here immunoSEQ multiplex PCR was the method, and the copy in TCRdb shows in-frame clones only, minus some. The sample lists fewer than 50,000 clones; around 84% were seen once. The time point was: pretreatment peripheral blood. Specimen: PBMCs, collected around atezolizumab (anti-PD-L1) treatment. Receptors originate from an older man with urothelial cancer.

This clone was seen only once. CDR3: CASSLGRGGYNEQFF. The CDR3 nucleotides read TGTGCCAGCAGCTTGGGGCGGGGGGGCTACAATGAGCAGTTCTTC. The gene calls are TRBV7-3 and TRBJ2-1; 9 nucleotides align to TRBD2. CDR1 is SGHTA and CDR2 is FQGTGA in the germline V gene. With 3 bases clipped from V and 3 bases from J, the junction kept 3 bases outside the gene matches. The CDR3 spans 15 residues. Full variable domain (rest looked up from reference TRBV7-3 and TRBJ2-1): GAGVSQTPSNKVTEKGKYVELRCDPISGHTALYWYRQSLGQGPEFLIYFQGTGAADDSGLPNDRFFAVRPEGSVSTLKIQRTERGDSAVYLCASSLGRGGYNEQFFGPGTRLTVL.

The V and J genes are TRBV5-1 and TRBJ2-5; D may be TRBD1 (6 bases). The germline V gene encodes CDR1 SGHRS and CDR2 YFSETQ. The CDR3 runs 15 residues. Trimming removed 1 base from V and 5 bases from J, with 15 bases in between. CDR3 sequence: CASSLSGAVGETQYF. In DNA, the CDR3 is TGCGCCAGCAGCTTGTCAGGGGCAGTGGGGGAGACCCAGTACTTC.

The J gene is TRBJ2-7, the V gene TRBV6-5; 9 nucleotides line up with TRBD1. There are 15 residues in the CDR3. The J segment lost 1 base and the V segment lost 2 bases, leaving 3 bases of the junction unmatched. CDR1 is MNHEY, CDR2 SVGAGI, per germline. The CDR3 bases are TGTGCCAGCAGTTACGTACAGGGGGCATCCTACGAGCAGTACTTC. It is translated as CASSYVQGASYEQYF.

This clone came up a few times. J is TRBJ2-5 and V is TRBV9; 13 bases agree with TRBD2. The V gene end was trimmed by 3 bases and the J gene end by 6 bases; junction bases not matched to a gene: 8. This CDR3 is built from 16 residues. Germline lookup yields CDR1 SGDLS and CDR2 YYNGEE. The DNA of the CDR3 is TGTGCCAGCAGCGCGACTAGCGGGGGGCCCCAGAAGACCCAGTACTTC. It encodes CASSATSGGPQKTQYF.

V is TRBV5-1 and J is TRBJ1-4; the D is unclear. This CDR3 contains 14 residues. With 0 bases removed from V and 5 bases from J, the gap between germline ends came to 8 bases. Germline V gene lookup returns CDR1 SGHRS and CDR2 YFSETQ. CDR3 in amino acids: CASSLEQPNEKLFF. CDR3 nucleotides: TGCGCCAGCAGCTTGGAACAGCCCAATGAAAAACTGTTTTTT.